The T cell receptor (beta chain) under discussion was sequenced for a study of control samples from healthy donors and cancer patients. CDR1 and CDR2 from the germline V gene are SGHNT and YYREEE (reference sequence). With 4 bases clipped from V and 4 bases from J, the junction kept 6 bases outside the gene matches. This CDR3 contains 15 residues. Sequencing used immunoSEQ multiplex PCR; TCRdb keeps in-frame clones, though not all of them. Of approximately 97,000 clones listed, roughly 92% are singletons. The receptor was isolated from a human donor in good health. The donor label of this sample is uncertain. The sequencing sample was made of blood. This rearrangement joins TRBV5-4 to TRBJ2-7, with 12 bases that match TRBD2. CDR3 residues: CASSNLAGGRYEQYF. In DNA, the CDR3 is TGTGCCAGCAGCAATCTAGCGGGGGGGCGATACGAGCAGTACTTC.